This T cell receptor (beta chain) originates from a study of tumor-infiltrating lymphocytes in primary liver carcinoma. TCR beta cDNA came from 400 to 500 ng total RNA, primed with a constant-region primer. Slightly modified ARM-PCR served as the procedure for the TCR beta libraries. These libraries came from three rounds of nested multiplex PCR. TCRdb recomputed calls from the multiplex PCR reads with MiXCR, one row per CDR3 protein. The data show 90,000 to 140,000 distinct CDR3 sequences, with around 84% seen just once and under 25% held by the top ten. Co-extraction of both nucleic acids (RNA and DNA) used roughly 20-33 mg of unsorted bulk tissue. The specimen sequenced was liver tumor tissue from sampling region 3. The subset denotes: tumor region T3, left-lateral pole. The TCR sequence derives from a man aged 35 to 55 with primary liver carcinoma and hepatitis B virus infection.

CDR3 protein: CASSATTNTGELFF. CDR3 bases: TGTGCCAGCAGCGCTACGACCAACACCGGGGAGCTGTTTTTT. The genes are TRBV9 and TRBJ2-2; D uncertain. From germline, CDR1 is SGDLS and CDR2 YYNGEE. Trimming pared 3 bases from V and 2 bases from J, leaving 8 bases between. CDR3 size: 14 residues.